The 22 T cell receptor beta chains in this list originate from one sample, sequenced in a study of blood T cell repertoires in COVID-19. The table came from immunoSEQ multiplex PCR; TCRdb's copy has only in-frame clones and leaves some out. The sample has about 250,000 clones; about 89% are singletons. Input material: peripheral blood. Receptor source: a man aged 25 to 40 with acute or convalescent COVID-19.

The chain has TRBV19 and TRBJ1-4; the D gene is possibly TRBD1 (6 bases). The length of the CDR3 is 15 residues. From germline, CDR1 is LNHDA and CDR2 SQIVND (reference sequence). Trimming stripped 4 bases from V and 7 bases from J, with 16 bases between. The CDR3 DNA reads TGTGCCAGTAGTACTACCTCCGGACAGTTTGAAAAACTGTTTTTT. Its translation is CASSTTSGQFEKLFF.

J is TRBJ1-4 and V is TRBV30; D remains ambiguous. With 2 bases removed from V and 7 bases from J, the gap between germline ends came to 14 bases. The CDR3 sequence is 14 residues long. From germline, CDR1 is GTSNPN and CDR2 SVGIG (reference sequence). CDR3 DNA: TGTGCCTGGAGTCATCGAAGGAGTGGTGAAAAACTGTTTTTT. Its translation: CAWSHRRSGEKLFF.

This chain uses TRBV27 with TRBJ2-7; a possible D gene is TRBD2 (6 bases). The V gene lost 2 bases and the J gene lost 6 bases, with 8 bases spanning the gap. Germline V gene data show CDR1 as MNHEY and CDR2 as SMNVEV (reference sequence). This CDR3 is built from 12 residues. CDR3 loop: CASSLGRGEQYF. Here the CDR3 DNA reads TGTGCCAGCAGTTTAGGGCGGGGCGAGCAGTACTTC.

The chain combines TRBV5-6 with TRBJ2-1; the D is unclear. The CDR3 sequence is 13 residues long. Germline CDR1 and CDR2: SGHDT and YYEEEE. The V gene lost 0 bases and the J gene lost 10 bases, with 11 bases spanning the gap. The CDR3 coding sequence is TGTGCCAGCAGCTTGGGCAGGTCTCGAGAGCAGTTCTTC. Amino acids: CASSLGRSREQFF.

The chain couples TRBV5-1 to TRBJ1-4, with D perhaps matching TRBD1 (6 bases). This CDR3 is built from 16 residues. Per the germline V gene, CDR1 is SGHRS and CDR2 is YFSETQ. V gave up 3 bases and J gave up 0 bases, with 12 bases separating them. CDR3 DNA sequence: TGCGCCAGCAGCTGGTCTTCAGGGGCAACTAATGAAAAACTGTTTTTT. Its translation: CASSWSSGATNEKLFF.

The CDR3 DNA sequence: TGTGCCAGCAGCTTGGGGACAGGGGGAACGACACCCCTCCACTTT. Translating gives CASSLGTGGTTPLHF. This rearrangement joins TRBV5-6 to TRBJ1-6, with 10 bases matching TRBD1. Germline loops: CDR1 SGHDT, CDR2 YYEEEE. The CDR3 runs 15 residues. V lost 0 bases to trimming and J lost 11 bases; unmatched junction nucleotides: 5.

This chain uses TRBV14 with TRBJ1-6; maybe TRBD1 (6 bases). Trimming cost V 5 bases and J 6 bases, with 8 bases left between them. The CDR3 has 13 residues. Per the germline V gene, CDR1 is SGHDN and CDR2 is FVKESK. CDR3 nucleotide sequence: TGTGCCAGCAGCAGGGACATTAATTCACCCCTCCACTTT. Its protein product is CASSRDINSPLHF.

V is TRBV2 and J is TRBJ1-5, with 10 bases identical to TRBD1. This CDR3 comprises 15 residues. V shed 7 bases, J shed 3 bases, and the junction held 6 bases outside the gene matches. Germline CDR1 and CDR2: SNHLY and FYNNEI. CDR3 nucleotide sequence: TGTGCCAGCATGCGGACAGGGGGGAACAATCAGCCCCAGCATTTT. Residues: CASMRTGGNNQPQHF.

In DNA, the CDR3 is TGTGCCAGCAGTTTATATTCGGCGGGAGTGAACATTCAGTACTTC. This codes for CASSLYSAGVNIQYF. This chain joins TRBV28 and TRBJ2-4, with 7 positions matching TRBD2. The J segment lost 7 bases and the V segment lost 1 base, leaving 7 bases of the junction unmatched. The CDR3 loop spans 15 amino acids. Germline assignment: CDR1 MDHEN and CDR2 SYDVKM.

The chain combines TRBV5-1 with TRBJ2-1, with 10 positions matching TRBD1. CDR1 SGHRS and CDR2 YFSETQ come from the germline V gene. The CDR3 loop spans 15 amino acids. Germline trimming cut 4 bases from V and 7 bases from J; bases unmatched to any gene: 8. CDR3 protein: CASSPRQGAWNEQFF. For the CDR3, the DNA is TGCGCCAGCAGCCCCAGACAGGGGGCCTGGAATGAGCAGTTCTTC. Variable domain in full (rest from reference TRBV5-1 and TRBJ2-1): KAGVTQTPRYLIKTRGQQVTLSCSPISGHRSVSWYQQTPGQGLQFLFEYFSETQRNKGNFPGRFSGRQFSNSRSEMNVSTLELGDSALYLCASSPRQGAWNEQFFGPGTRLTVL.

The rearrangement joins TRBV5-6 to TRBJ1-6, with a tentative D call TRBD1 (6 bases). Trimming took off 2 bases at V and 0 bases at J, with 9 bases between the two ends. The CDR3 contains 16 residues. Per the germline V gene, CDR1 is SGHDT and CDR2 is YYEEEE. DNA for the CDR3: TGTGCCAGCAGCTTCAGGGGTACCTCCTATAATTCACCCCTCCACTTT. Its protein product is CASSFRGTSYNSPLHF.

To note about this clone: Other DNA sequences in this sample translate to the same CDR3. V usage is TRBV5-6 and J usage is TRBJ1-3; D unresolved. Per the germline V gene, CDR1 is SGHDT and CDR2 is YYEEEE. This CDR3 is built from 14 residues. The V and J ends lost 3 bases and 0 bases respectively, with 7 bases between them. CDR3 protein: CASSSGYSGNTIYF. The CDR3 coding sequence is TGTGCCAGCAGCTCGGGGTACTCTGGAAACACCATATATTTT.

The CDR3 is CASSQVQDNYNEQFF. Written as DNA, the CDR3 is TGTGCCAGCAGCCAAGTACAGGACAATTACAATGAGCAGTTCTTC. V usage is TRBV14 and J usage is TRBJ2-1, with D perhaps matching TRBD1 (5 bases). This CDR3 has 15 residues. V was pared by 1 base and J by 4 bases, with 11 bases between. Germline V gene lookup returns CDR1 SGHDN and CDR2 FVKESK.

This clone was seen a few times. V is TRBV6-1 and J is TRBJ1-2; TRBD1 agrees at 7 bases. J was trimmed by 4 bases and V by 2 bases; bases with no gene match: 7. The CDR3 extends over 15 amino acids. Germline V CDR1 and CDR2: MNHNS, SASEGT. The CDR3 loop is CASSESLGQSYGYTF. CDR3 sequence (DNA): TGTGCCAGCAGTGAATCCCTGGGACAGAGCTATGGCTACACCTTC.

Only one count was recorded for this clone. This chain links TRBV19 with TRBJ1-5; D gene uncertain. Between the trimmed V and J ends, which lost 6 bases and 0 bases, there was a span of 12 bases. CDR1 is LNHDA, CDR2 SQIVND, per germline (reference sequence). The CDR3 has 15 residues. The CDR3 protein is CASSRSADSNQPQHF. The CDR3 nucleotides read TGTGCCAGTAGCAGGTCTGCAGATAGCAATCAGCCCCAGCATTTT.

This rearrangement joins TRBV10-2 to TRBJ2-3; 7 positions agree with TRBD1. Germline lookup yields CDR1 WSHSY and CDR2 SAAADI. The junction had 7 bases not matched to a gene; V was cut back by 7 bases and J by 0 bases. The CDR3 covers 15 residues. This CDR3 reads CASKRQGASTDTQYF. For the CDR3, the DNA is TGCGCCAGCAAAAGACAGGGTGCTAGCACAGATACGCAGTATTTT.

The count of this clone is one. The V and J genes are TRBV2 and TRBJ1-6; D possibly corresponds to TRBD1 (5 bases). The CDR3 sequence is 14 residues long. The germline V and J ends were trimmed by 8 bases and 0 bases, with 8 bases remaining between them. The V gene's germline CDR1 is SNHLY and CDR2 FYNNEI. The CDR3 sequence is CASRQSSYNSPLHF. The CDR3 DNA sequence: TGTGCCAGCCGACAGAGCTCCTATAATTCACCCCTCCACTTT.

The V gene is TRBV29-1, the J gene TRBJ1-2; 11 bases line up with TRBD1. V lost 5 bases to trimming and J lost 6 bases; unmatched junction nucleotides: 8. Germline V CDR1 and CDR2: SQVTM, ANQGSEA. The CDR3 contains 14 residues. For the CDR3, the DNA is TGCAGCGTTCAAAAGGGGACAGGGGGAAATGGCTACACCTTC. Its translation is CSVQKGTGGNGYTF.

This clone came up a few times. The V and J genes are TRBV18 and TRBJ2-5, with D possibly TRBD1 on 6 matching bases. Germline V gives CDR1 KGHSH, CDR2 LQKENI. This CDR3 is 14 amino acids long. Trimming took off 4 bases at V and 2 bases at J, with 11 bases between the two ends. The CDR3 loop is CASSLVTGQETQYF. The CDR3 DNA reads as TGTGCCAGCTCACTGGTGACAGGACAAGAGACCCAGTACTTC.

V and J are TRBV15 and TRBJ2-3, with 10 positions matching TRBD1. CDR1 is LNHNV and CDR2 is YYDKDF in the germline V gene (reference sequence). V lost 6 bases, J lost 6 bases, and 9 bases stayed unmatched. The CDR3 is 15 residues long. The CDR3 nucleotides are TGTGCCACCAGAAAGACGGGACAGGGGTGGGATACGCAGTATTTT. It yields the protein CATRKTGQGWDTQYF. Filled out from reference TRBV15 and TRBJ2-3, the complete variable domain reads DAMVIQNPRYQVTQFGKPVTLSCSQTLNHNVMYWYQQKSSQAPKLLFHYYDKDFNNEADTPDNFQSRRPNTSFCFLDIRSPGLGDTAMYLCATRKTGQGWDTQYFGPGTRLTVL.

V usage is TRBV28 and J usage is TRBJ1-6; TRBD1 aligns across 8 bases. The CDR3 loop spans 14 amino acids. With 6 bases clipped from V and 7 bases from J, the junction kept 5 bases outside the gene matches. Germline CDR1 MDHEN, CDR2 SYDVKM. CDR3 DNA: TGTGCCAGCAGCAGGGGGCCGAGGAATTCACCCCTCCACTTT. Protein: CASSRGPRNSPLHF.

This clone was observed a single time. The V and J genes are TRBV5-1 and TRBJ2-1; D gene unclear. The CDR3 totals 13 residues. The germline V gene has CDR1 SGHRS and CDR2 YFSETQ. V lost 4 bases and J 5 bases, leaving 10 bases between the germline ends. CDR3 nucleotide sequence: TGCGCCAGCAGCGTCCGGGTCAACAATGAGCAGTTCTTC. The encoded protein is CASSVRVNNEQFF.